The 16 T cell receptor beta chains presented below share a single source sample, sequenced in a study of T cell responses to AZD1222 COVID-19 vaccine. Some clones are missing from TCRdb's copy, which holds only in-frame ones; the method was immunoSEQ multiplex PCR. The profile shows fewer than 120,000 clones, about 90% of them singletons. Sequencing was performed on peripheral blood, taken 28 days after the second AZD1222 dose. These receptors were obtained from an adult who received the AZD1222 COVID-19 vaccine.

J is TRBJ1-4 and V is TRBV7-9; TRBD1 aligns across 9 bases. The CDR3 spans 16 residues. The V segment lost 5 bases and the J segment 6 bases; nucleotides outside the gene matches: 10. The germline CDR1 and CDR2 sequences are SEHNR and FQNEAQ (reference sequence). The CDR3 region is CASSPRGQGPYEKLFF. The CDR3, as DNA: TGTGCCAGCAGCCCTAGGGGACAGGGACCTTATGAAAAACTGTTTTTT. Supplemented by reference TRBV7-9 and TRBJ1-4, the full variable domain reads DTGVSQNPRHKITKRGQNVTFRCDPISEHNRLYWYRQTLGQGPEFLTYFQNEAQLEKSRLLSDRFSAERPKGSFSTLEIQRTEQGDSAMYLCASSPRGQGPYEKLFFGSGTQLSVL.

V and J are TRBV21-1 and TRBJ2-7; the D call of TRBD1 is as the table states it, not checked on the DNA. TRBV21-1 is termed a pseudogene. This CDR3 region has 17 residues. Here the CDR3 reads CASSKILMRGLPYEQYF. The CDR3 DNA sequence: TGTGCCAGCAGCAAAATATTAATGAGGGGGCTTCCCTACGAGCAGTACTTC.

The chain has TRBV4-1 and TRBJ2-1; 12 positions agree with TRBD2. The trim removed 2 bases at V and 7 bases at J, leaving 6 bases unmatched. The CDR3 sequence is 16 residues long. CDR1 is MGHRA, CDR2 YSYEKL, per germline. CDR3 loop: CASSQRTSGTLNEQFF. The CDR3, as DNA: TGCGCCAGCAGCCAAAGGACTAGCGGGACTCTTAATGAGCAGTTCTTC.

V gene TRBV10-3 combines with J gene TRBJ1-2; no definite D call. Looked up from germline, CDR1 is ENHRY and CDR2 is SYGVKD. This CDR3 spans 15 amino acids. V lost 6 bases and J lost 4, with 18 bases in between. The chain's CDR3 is CAIRSLNTESYGYTF. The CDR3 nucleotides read TGTGCCATCAGGTCGCTTAATACAGAGAGCTATGGCTACACCTTC.

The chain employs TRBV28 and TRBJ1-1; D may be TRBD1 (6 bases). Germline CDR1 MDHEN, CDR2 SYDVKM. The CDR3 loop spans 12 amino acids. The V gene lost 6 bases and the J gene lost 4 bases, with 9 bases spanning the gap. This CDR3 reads CASSQTGTEAFF. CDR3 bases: TGTGCCAGCAGCCAGACAGGCACTGAAGCTTTCTTT.

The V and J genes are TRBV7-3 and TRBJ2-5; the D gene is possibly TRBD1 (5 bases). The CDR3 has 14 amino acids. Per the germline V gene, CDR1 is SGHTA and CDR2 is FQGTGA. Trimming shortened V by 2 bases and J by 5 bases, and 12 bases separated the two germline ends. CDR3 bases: TGTGCCAGCAGCTTAGGGCAGGGCCAGGAGACCCAGTACTTC. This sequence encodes CASSLGQGQETQYF. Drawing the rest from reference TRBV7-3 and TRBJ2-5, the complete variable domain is GAGVSQTPSNKVTEKGKYVELRCDPISGHTALYWYRQSLGQGPEFLIYFQGTGAADDSGLPNDRFFAVRPEGSVSTLKIQRTERGDSAVYLCASSLGQGQETQYFGPGTRLLVL.

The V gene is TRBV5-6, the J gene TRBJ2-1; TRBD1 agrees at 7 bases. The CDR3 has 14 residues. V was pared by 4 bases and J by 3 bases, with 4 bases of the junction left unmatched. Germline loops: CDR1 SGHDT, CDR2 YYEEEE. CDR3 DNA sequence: TGTGCCAGCAGCCAGGGACAGAGCTACAATGAGCAGTTCTTC. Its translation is CASSQGQSYNEQFF.

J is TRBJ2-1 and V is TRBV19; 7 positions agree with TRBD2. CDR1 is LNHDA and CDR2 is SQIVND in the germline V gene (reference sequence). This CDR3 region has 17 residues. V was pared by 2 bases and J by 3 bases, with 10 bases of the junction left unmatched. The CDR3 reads CASSIYGIGRNYNEQFF. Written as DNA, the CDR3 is TGTGCCAGTAGTATATACGGCATCGGGAGGAACTACAATGAGCAGTTCTTC.

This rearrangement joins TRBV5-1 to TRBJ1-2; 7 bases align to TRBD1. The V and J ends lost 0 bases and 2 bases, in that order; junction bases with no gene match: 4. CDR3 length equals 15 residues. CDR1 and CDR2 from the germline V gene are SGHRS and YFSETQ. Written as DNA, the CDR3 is TGCGCCAGCAGCTTGGAGGGACAGCCAAACTATGGCTACACCTTC. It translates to CASSLEGQPNYGYTF.

DNA for the CDR3: TGCGCCAGCACCCTCGGCGCGGCGGCCGAGCAGTACTTC. This translates into CASTLGAAAEQYF. V and J are TRBV5-1 and TRBJ2-7, with no clear D. The CDR3 sequence is 13 residues long. The V and J ends lost 6 bases and 6 bases respectively, with 16 bases between them. Per germline, CDR1 SGHRS and CDR2 YFSETQ.

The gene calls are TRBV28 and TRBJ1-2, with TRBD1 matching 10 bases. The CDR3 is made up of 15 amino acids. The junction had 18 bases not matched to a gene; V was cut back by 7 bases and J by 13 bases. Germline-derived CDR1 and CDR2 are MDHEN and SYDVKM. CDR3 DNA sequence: TGTGCCAGCACTCCTGGGACAGGGGCCCTCCTCGCTATCACCTTC. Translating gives CASTPGTGALLAITF.

The CDR3 region is CAISDYRGAGELFF. CDR3 DNA sequence: TGTGCCATCAGTGACTACAGGGGCGCCGGGGAGCTGTTTTTT. The chain uses TRBV10-3 and TRBJ2-2, with 7 positions matching TRBD1. The CDR3 has 14 amino acids. With V trimmed by 3 bases and J by 6 bases, 4 bases remained unmatched. Germline CDR1 reads ENHRY; CDR2 reads SYGVKD.

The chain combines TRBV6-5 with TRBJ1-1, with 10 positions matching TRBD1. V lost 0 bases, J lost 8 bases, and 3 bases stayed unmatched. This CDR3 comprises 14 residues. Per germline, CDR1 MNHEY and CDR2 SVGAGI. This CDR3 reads CASSYSGTGVEAFF. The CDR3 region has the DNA TGTGCCAGCAGTTACTCAGGGACAGGGGTAGAAGCTTTCTTT.

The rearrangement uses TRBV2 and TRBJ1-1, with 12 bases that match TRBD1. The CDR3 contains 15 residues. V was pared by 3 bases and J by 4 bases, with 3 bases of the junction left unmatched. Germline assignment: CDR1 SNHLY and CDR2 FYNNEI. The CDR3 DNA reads TGTGCCAGCAGTGATCAGGGACAGGGGGCCACTGAAGCTTTCTTT. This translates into CASSDQGQGATEAFF.

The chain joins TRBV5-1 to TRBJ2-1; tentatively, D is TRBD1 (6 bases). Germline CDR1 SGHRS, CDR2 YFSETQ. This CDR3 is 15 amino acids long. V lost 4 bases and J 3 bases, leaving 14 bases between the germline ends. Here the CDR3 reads CASSPTGLNYNEQFF. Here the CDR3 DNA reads TGCGCCAGCAGCCCTACAGGGCTGAACTACAATGAGCAGTTCTTC.

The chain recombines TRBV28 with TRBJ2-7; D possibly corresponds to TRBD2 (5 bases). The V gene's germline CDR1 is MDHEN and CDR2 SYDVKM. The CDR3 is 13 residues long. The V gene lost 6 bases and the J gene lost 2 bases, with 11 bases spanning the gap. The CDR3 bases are TGTGCCAGCAGGCCAGGACTGCCCTACGAGCAGTACTTC. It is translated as CASRPGLPYEQYF.